These T cell receptor beta chains were read from a single sample in a study of shared clonotypes between healthy human individuals. TCRdb keeps only in-frame clones here, not all; method: immunoSEQ multiplex PCR. The table lists about 560,000 clones, roughly four fifths of them singletons. Sequencing used PBMCs. These receptors all come from a woman aged 40 to 50 in good health. Some clones in this sample may be carry-over from other donors' samples. The CDR3 runs from the conserved cysteine through the conserved F or W. D genes are given only for firm matches. The listing skips clone size in some rows; elsewhere it reads once, few, many or a size class.

size,V,J,D,CDR3,DNA
.,TRBV7-3,TRBJ2-3,.,CASSKLGGGPDTQYF,TGTGCCAGCAGCAAGTTGGGGGGAGGTCCAGATACGCAGTATTTT
.,TRBV7-3,TRBJ2-1,.,CASSFSGDRRNEQFF,TGTGCCAGCAGCTTCTCGGGTGACCGACGCAATGAGCAGTTCTTC
.,TRBV15,TRBJ2-2,.,CATSRDRGSGELFF,TGTGCCACCAGCAGAGATAGGGGTTCCGGGGAGCTGTTTTTT
.,TRBV28,TRBJ1-1,TRBD1,CASSLVGGQGDTEAFF,TGTGCCAGCAGTTTAGTGGGAGGACAGGGTGATACTGAAGCTTTCTTT
.,TRBV9,TRBJ2-4,.,CASSVGAPTVDKNIQYF,TGTGCCAGCAGCGTAGGGGCGCCGACGGTAGACAAAAACATTCAGTACTTC
once,TRBV30,TRBJ2-3,TRBD2,CAWETSGRGDTQYF,TGTGCCTGGGAGACAAGCGGGAGGGGGGATACGCAGTATTTT
.,TRBV7-2,TRBJ2-1,.,CASSPRGGGTYNEQFF,TGTGCCAGCAGCCCCAGGGGCGGGGGCACCTACAATGAGCAGTTCTTC
.,TRBV7-3,TRBJ2-1,.,CASSLTRGDQQFF,TGTGCCAGCAGCTTAACGAGGGGGGACCAGCAGTTCTTC
.,TRBV11-1,TRBJ2-4,.,CASSLWGDENIQYF,TGTGCCAGCAGCTTATGGGGGGACGAAAACATTCAGTACTTC
.,TRBV7-9,TRBJ1-2,.,CASSLEGRGGYTF,TGTGCCAGCAGTTTAGAAGGGAGAGGCGGCTACACCTTC
once,TRBV18,TRBJ2-7,.,CASSTRDTFYEQYF,TGTGCCAGCTCAACCCGGGACACCTTCTACGAGCAGTACTTC
.,TRBV2,TRBJ2-3,TRBD1,CASSGTGGTDTQYF,TGTGCCAGCAGTGGGACAGGTGGCACAGATACGCAGTATTTT
once,TRBV5-5,TRBJ2-1,.,CASSFLASIGEQFF,TGTGCCAGCAGCTTTTTAGCCTCAATCGGTGAGCAGTTCTTC
.,TRBV5-1,TRBJ1-2,.,CASSLAADSYTF,TGCGCCAGCAGCTTGGCAGCTGATAGCTACACCTTC
.,TRBV7-9,TRBJ2-1,.,CASSLDLNNEQFF,TGTGCCAGCAGCTTAGACCTCAACAATGAGCAGTTCTTC
.,TRBV2,TRBJ1-5,.,CASSERTRNQPQHF,TGTGCCAGCAGTGAGAGGACAAGGAATCAGCCCCAGCATTTT
.,TRBV4-1,TRBJ2-3,.,CASSQGGNTQYF,TGCGCCAGCAGCCAAGGGGGGAATACGCAGTATTTT
.,TRBV7-2,TRBJ1-5,.,CASSLGGPRGPQHF,TGTGCCAGCAGCTTAGGTGGGCCGCGGGGGCCCCAGCATTTT
.,TRBV11-2,TRBJ2-2,.,CASSLRGAANTGELFF,TGTGCCAGCAGCTTAAGAGGAGCGGCGAACACCGGGGAGCTGTTTTTT
.,TRBV19,TRBJ1-2,.,CASSIRGQDQGYTF,TGTGCCAGTAGTATACGGGGGCAGGATCAAGGCTACACCTTC
.,TRBV11-3,TRBJ2-3,TRBD2,CASSQAGGTDTQYF,TGTGCCAGCAGCCAAGCGGGAGGCACAGATACGCAGTATTTT
.,TRBV7-7,TRBJ2-5,TRBD2,CASSFASGRGETQYF,TGTGCTAGCAGCTTCGCTAGCGGGAGGGGAGAGACCCAGTACTTC
.,TRBV7-2,TRBJ1-2,TRBD1,CASSLQGQQTYGYTF,TGTGCCAGCAGCTTACAGGGACAGCAAACCTATGGCTACACCTTC
many,TRBV1,TRBJ2-4,.,CTSSQGPPRTIQYF,TGCACCAGCAGCCAAGGCCCCCCTCGGACCATTCAGTACTTC
.,TRBV30,TRBJ2-7,TRBD2,CACNRGLAAYEQYF,TGTGCCTGCAATAGGGGACTAGCGGCCTACGAGCAGTACTTC
.,TRBV28,TRBJ1-4,.,CASSLSGGGSREKLFF,TGTGCCAGCAGTTTATCCGGGGGAGGTTCTAGGGAAAAACTGTTTTTT
once,TRBV5-1,TRBJ2-1,TRBD1,CASSWDSNEQFF,TGCGCCAGCAGCTGGGACAGCAATGAGCAGTTCTTC
.,TRBV14,TRBJ1-1,.,CASSARSRRAEAFF,TGTGCCAGCAGCGCCCGGAGCCGCCGAGCTGAAGCTTTCTTT
.,TRBV27,TRBJ2-2,TRBD2,CASSFVGTSGTGELFF,TGTGCCAGCAGTTTCGTCGGGACTAGTGGCACCGGGGAGCTGTTTTTT
.,TRBV7-9,TRBJ2-7,TRBD2,CASSLASGGGVNF,TGTGCCAGCAGCTTAGCTAGCGGGGGAGGGGTGAACTTC
.,TRBV28,TRBJ2-3,TRBD2,CASSGTSGRRDTQYF,TGTGCCAGCAGCGGGACTAGCGGGAGACGTGATACGCAGTATTTT
once,TRBV18,TRBJ2-7,TRBD2,CASSPQNTGGPEQYF,TGTGCCAGCTCACCACAGAACACGGGAGGGCCCGAGCAGTACTTC
.,TRBV6-5,TRBJ1-2,.,CASSYSSGTRTF,TGTGCCAGCAGTTACTCGTCGGGGACCCGCACCTTC
.,TRBV30,TRBJ2-5,.,CARGTFGSGRETQYF,TGTGCCCGAGGGACCTTCGGGAGTGGTCGGGAGACCCAGTACTTC
.,TRBV18,TRBJ2-5,TRBD1,CASSPGTGWETQYF,TGTGCCAGCTCACCGGGGACAGGGTGGGAGACCCAGTACTTC
.,TRBV30,TRBJ1-1,.,CAWTGDVFTEAFF,TGTGCCTGGACCGGGGATGTGTTCACTGAAGCTTTCTTT
.,TRBV28,TRBJ2-1,.,CATTPRMTGEQFF,TGTGCCACCACGCCCCGGATGACGGGTGAGCAGTTCTTC
few,TRBV28,TRBJ1-1,TRBD1,CASSSPWTGTTEAFF,TGTGCCAGCAGTTCCCCCTGGACAGGGACCACTGAAGCTTTCTTT
.,TRBV6-1,TRBJ2-1,TRBD1,CASSGVGGRGLNEQFF,TGTGCCAGCAGTGGGGTCGGAGGCAGGGGGTTAAATGAGCAGTTCTTC
.,TRBV28,TRBJ2-7,.,CASSPPAGPNEQYF,TGTGCCAGCAGTCCCCCGGCAGGGCCCAACGAGCAGTACTTC
many,TRBV7-9,TRBJ2-5,TRBD1,CASSQWTGRRGETQYF,TGTGCCAGCAGCCAATGGACAGGGAGGAGGGGAGAGACCCAGTACTTC
.,TRBV4-3,TRBJ1-1,.,CASSPGITEPMNTEAFF,TGCGCCAGCAGCCCCGGAATAACGGAACCGATGAACACTGAAGCTTTCTTT
.,TRBV6-1,TRBJ1-1,.,CASREDLLNTEAFF,TGTGCCAGCAGGGAGGACCTTCTGAACACTGAAGCTTTCTTT
many,TRBV9,TRBJ1-4,.,CASSVGGRRNEKLFF,TGTGCCAGCAGCGTAGGTGGCAGAAGAAATGAAAAACTGTTTTTT
few,TRBV27,TRBJ1-4,TRBD1,CASPTGGDEKLFF,TGTGCCAGCCCGACAGGGGGGGATGAAAAACTGTTTTTT
once,TRBV5-4,TRBJ2-5,.,CASSLAPTTGETQYF,TGTGCCAGCAGCTTGGCCCCGACTACCGGCGAGACCCAGTACTTC
.,TRBV7-2,TRBJ1-2,.,CASSQQGTNYGYTF,TGTGCCAGCAGCCAGCAAGGGACCAACTATGGCTACACCTTC
few,TRBV7-2,TRBJ1-1,.,CASSQGHSNTEAFF,TGTGCCAGCAGCCAAGGACATTCGAACACTGAAGCTTTCTTT
once,TRBV2,TRBJ2-7,TRBD1,CASSEALSDRGGYEQYF,TGTGCCAGCAGTGAGGCCCTTTCGGACAGGGGTGGCTACGAGCAGTACTTC
.,TRBV5-1,TRBJ1-2,TRBD1,CASSQDRGDAYGYTF,TGCGCCAGCAGCCAAGACAGGGGCGACGCCTATGGCTACACCTTC
once,TRBV28,TRBJ1-1,.,CASSATNTEAFF,TGTGCCAGCAGTGCAACGAACACTGAAGCTTTCTTT
.,TRBV28,TRBJ1-6,TRBD1,CASRRGQGYSPLHF,TGTGCCAGCAGGCGAGGACAGGGTTATTCACCCCTCCACTTT
.,TRBV28,TRBJ2-2,.,CATSRTVNTGELFF,TGTGCCACCTCTCGGACGGTGAACACCGGGGAGCTGTTTTTT
few,TRBV30,TRBJ2-1,TRBD2,CAWSIGLAAYNEQFF,TGTGCCTGGAGTATCGGACTAGCGGCCTACAATGAGCAGTTCTTC
.,TRBV2,TRBJ2-5,.,CASSINPEGGKNQYF,TGTGCCAGCAGTATAAACCCAGAGGGCGGGAAAAACCAGTACTTC
.,TRBV7-2,TRBJ2-3,.,CASSWRSPTDTQYF,TGTGCCAGCAGCTGGCGCTCCCCCACAGATACGCAGTATTTT
.,TRBV30,TRBJ1-2,TRBD1,CAWSASTGGYGYTF,TGTGCCTGGAGCGCCTCAACAGGGGGTTATGGCTACACCTTC
once,TRBV7-9,TRBJ2-5,TRBD1,CASSPQGAGETQYF,TGTGCCAGCAGCCCACAGGGGGCGGGAGAGACCCAGTACTTC